This T cell receptor (beta chain) was found in a study of cytotoxic CD8 clonotypes in ibrutinib-treated CLL. Across the study: After a median roughly a year on treatment (6 to 36), response samples were drawn.

Remarks on this clone: Its target is not known.

Broader study findings: Stable or contracted on treatment, public clonotypes were also uncommon.

Using immunoSEQ multiplex PCR, the repertoire was profiled, and TCRdb retains in-frame clones only, with some absent. The data show 270,000 or so clones, 76% seen once. The specimen was PBMCs, collected at disease progression, from a patient treated with ibrutinib. This receptor was identified in a human donor with chronic lymphocytic leukemia.

CDR3 DNA sequence: TGTGCCAGCACCTACAGGGTTGGGGGCACTGAAGCTTTCTTT. Amino acids: CASTYRVGGTEAFF. V gene TRBV6-5 combines with J gene TRBJ1-1; possible D gene TRBD1, 6 bases. Germline CDR1 is MNHEY and CDR2 is SVGAGI. This CDR3 has 14 residues. Trimming removed 7 bases from V and 4 bases from J, with 16 bases in between.